This record covers a single T cell receptor (beta chain). Its antigen is currently unknown. The sample belongs to a study of cytomegalovirus exposure and HLA in healthy donors. Study results and limitations: Later analysis found that TCR beta chains associated with HLA were more clonally expanded than other, equally common chains. In a later analysis, specific HLA alleles were associated with around 17,000 TCR beta sequences at a 0.05 false discovery rate. One variant, a missense change in DCLRE1C, was linked in a later analysis to TCR beta V- and J-gene trimming.

Amplification used 60 Vbeta primers and 13 Jbeta primers. Authors' methods: Approximately 87 million unique TCR beta chains, 10 million to 14 million shared, were counted in a later analysis. Assay: immunoSEQ multiplex PCR; the TCRdb copy retains only in-frame clones and omits some. The DNA gave D and trimming, while V, J and clone size come from that table. The sample table includes roughly 40,000 clones. The length of the CDR3 is 16 residues. Trimming took 1 base from V and 5 from J; bases not matched to a gene: 11. Germline CDR1 and CDR2: SGHNT and YYREEE (reference sequence). This clonotype originated in a male donor in good health and CMV-seronegative. V usage is TRBV5-4 and J usage is TRBJ2-7, with 8 bases fitting TRBD2. The sequencing sample was made of PBMCs. CDR3 DNA: TGTGCCAGCAGCTTGAAAGGCGGGGGGCCGGTAAACGAGCAGTACTTC. Its protein is CASSLKGGGPVNEQYF.